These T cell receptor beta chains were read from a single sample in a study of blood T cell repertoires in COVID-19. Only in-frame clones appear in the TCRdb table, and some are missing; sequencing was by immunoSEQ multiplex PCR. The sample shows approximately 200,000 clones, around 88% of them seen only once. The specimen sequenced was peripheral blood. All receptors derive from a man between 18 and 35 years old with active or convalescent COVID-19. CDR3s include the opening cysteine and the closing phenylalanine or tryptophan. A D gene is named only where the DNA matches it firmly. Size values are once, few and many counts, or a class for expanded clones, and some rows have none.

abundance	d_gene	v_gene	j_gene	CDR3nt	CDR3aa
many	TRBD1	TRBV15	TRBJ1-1	TGTGCCACCAGCAGCCGGGACAGTATGAACACTGAAGCTTTCTTT	CATSSRDSMNTEAFF
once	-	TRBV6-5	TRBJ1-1	TGTGCCAGCAGTTACGGAGGGGACACTGAAGCTTTCTTT	CASSYGGDTEAFF
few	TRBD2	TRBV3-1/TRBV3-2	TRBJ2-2	TGTGCCAGCAGCACAGGTCCCAGCGGGGCCGGGGAGCTGTTTTTT	CASSTGPSGAGELFF
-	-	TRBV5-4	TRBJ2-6	TGTGCCAGCAGCTTGGGGGCTATCTCTGGGGCCAACGTCCTGACTTTC	CASSLGAISGANVLTF
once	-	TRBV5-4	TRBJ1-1	TGTGCCAGCAGCTCACCGACAGGAGGAAGGTTGGACGCTGAAGCTTTCTTT	CASSSPTGGRLDAEAFF
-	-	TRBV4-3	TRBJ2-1	TGCGCCAGCAGCCAAGATCGAAGCCTGAACAGCTACAATGAGCAGTTCTTC	CASSQDRSLNSYNEQFF
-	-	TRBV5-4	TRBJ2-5	TGTGCCAGCAGCCCGACTGTAGGTGAGACCCAGTACTTC	CASSPTVGETQYF
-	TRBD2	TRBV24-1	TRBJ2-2	TGTGCCACCAGTGATATAGCGGGTGACGGGGAGCTGTTTTTT	CATSDIAGDGELFF
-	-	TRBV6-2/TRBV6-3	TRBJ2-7	TGTGCCAGCAGTTACTCCGGGGTCGGGTACGAGCAGTACTTC	CASSYSGVGYEQYF
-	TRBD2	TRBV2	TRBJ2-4	TGTGCCAGCAGCAAAACCGGGACTAGCGGGGGGAACATTCAGTACTTC	CASSKTGTSGGNIQYF
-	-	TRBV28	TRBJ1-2	TGTGCCAGCAGTTTACCCTCAACTGTCGGCTACACCTTC	CASSLPSTVGYTF
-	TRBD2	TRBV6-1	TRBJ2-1	TGTGCCAGCAGTGGTGGGACTAGCGGGCGTGGATACAATGAGCAGTTCTTC	CASSGGTSGRGYNEQFF
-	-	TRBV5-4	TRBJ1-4	TGTGCCAGCAGCACGGGGAGCGATAGGGCCGAAAAACTGTTTTTT	CASSTGSDRAEKLFF
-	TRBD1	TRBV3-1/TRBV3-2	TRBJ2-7	TGTGCCAGCAGCCACTCCGCCGGGACAGTCTCCTACGAGCAGTACTTC	CASSHSAGTVSYEQYF
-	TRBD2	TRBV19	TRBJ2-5	TGTGCCAGTAGTATCCAGTCCTCTAGCGGGATTCGCCAAGAGACCCAGTACTTC	CASSIQSSSGIRQETQYF
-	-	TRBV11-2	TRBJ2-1	TGTGCCAGCAGCAGGACAGTGCAACCCAATGAGCAGTTCTTC	CASSRTVQPNEQFF
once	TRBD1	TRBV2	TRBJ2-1	TGTGCCAGCACCGGCCGACAGGGGGCGGCCTACAATGAGCAGTTCTTC	CASTGRQGAAYNEQFF
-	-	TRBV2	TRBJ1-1	TGTGCCAGCTCCGGTTATGCCACTGAAGCTTTCTTT	CASSGYATEAFF
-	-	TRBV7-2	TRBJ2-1	TGTGCCAGCAGCCGGGGACATATTCCCCCCAATGAGCAGTTCTTC	CASSRGHIPPNEQFF
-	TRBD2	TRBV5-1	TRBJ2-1	TGCGCCAGCAGCTTACTAGCGGGAGGGACAAATGAGCAGTTCTTC	CASSLLAGGTNEQFF
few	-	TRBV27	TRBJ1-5	TGTGCCAGTAGTTTGGGCCAGGGGAGCAATCAGCCCCAGCATTTT	CASSLGQGSNQPQHF
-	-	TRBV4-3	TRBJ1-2	TGCGCCAGCAGCCAAGACAGGGTTAACTATGGCTACACCTTC	CASSQDRVNYGYTF
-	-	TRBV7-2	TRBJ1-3	TGTGCCAGCAGCTTGCAGACAGGATCGAGAAACACCATATATTTT	CASSLQTGSRNTIYF
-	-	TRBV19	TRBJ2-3	TGTGCCAGTAGCCGAAGGGAGGCAGATACGCAGTATTTT	CASSRREADTQYF
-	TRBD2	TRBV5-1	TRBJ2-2	TGCGCCAGCAGCTTAGCCGGGACTACCAACACCGGGGAGCTGTTTTTT	CASSLAGTTNTGELFF
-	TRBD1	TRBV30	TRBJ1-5	TGTGCCTGGAGTGTCAGGGGGCGGCAGCCCCAGCATTTT	CAWSVRGRQPQHF
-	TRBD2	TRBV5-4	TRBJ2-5	TGTGCCAGCAGCGCACTAGCGGGGGAGACCCAGTACTTC	CASSALAGETQYF
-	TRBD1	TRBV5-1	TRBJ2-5	TGCGCCAGCAGCTTGGAGGGGGCTCGAAAGGAGACCCAGTACTTC	CASSLEGARKETQYF
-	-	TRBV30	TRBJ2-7	TGTGCCTGGAGTATCCCTCCGGGGGCCTACGAGCAGTACTTC	CAWSIPPGAYEQYF
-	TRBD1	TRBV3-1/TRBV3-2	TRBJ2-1	TGTGCCAGCAGCCGGGACAGCTCCTACAATGAGCAGTTCTTC	CASSRDSSYNEQFF
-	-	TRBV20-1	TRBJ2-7	TGCAGTGCTAGTGGAGGTTTGTCCTACGAGCAGTACTTC	CSASGGLSYEQYF
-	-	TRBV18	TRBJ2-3	TGTGCCAGCTCACCTGAGGCGGATACGCAGTATTTT	CASSPEADTQYF
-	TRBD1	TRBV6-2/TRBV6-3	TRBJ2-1	TGTGCCAGCAGTTGGGGACAGGGGGAGCAGTTCTTC	CASSWGQGEQFF
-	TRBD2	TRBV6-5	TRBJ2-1	TGTGCCAGCAGTTATAGACTAGCGGAAAACAATGAGCAGTTCTTC	CASSYRLAENNEQFF
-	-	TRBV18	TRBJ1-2	TGTGCCAGCTCACTCCTCCGGGATCCTGAGGGCTATGGCTACACCTTC	CASSLLRDPEGYGYTF
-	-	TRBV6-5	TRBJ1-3	TGTGCCAGCAGTATTAAACAGGGCTCTGGAAACACCATATATTTT	CASSIKQGSGNTIYF
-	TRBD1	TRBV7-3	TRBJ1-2	TGTGCCAGCAGCTTAGCTAAACAGGGGCACTATGGCTACACCTTC	CASSLAKQGHYGYTF
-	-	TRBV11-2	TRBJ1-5	TGTGCCAGCAGCTTAGACAGGTGGAATCAGCCCCAGCATTTT	CASSLDRWNQPQHF
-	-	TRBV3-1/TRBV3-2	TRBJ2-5	TGTGCCAGCAGCCAATCTGAGAGCGTACAGTACTTC	CASSQSESVQYF
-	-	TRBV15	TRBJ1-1	TGTGCCACCAGCAGAGATCGGGGGTGGTTTGAAGCTTTCTTT	CATSRDRGWFEAFF
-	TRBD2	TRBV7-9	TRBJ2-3	TGTGCCAGCAGCTTAGGACTAGCGGGAGGGACAGATACGCAGTATTTT	CASSLGLAGGTDTQYF
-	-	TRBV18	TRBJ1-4	TGTGCCAGCTCACCTGGAGCAGGGGCTCCTCCCCCCCCAACTAATGAAAAACTGTTTTTT	CASSPGAGAPPPPTNEKLFF
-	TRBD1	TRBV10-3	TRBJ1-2	TGTGCCACCACAGGGGGCAACTATGGCTACACCTTC	CATTGGNYGYTF
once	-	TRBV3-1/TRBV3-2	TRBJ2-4	TGTGCCAGCAGCTCAGGAAACCTACTAGCCAAAAACATTCAGTACTTC	CASSSGNLLAKNIQYF
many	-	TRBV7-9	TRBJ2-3	TGTGCCAGCAGCTTAGCTCCTACTCGGGATACGCAGTATTTT	CASSLAPTRDTQYF
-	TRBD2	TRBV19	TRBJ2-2	TGTGCCAGTAGTTTACCCGCCGGACTAGCCGGTCGAACCGGGGAGCTGTTTTTT	CASSLPAGLAGRTGELFF
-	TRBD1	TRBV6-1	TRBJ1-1	TGTGCCAGCAGTGACCGTCTACAGGGGGCTTACACTGAAGCTTTCTTT	CASSDRLQGAYTEAFF
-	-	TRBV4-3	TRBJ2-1	TGCGCCAGCAGCCAATCTGCTGCGGGGAACTACAATGAGCAGTTCTTC	CASSQSAAGNYNEQFF
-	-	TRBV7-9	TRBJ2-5	TGTGCCAGCAGCCCTCCCGAGGAGACCCAGTACTTC	CASSPPEETQYF
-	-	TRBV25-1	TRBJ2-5	TGTGCCAGCAGTGGGGAGCCAGGAGAGACCCAGTACTTC	CASSGEPGETQYF